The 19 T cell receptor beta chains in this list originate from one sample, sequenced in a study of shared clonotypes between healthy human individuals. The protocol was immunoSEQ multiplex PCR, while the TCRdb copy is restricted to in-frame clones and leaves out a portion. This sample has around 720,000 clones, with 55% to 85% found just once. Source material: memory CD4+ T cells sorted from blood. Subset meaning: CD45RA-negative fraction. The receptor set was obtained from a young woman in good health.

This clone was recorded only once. The CDR3 here is CSVPHETEAFF. CDR3 in DNA: TGCAGCGTTCCCCATGAAACTGAAGCTTTCTTT. The genes are TRBV29-1 and TRBJ1-1; D not certain. Trimming shortened V by 5 bases and J by 5 bases, and 9 bases separated the two germline ends. Germline V gene data show CDR1 as SQVTM and CDR2 as ANQGSEA. This CDR3 contains 11 residues. The whole variable domain, remainder taken from reference TRBV29-1 and TRBJ1-1, is SAVISQKPSRDICQRGTSLTIQCQVDSQVTMMFWYRQQPGQSLTLIATANQGSEATYESGFVIDKFPISRPNLTFSTLTVSNMSPEDSSIYLCSVPHETEAFFGQGTRLTVV.

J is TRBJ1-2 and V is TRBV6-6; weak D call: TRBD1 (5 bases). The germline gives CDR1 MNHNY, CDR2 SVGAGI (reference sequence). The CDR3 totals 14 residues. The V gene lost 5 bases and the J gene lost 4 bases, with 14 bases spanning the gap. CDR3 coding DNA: TGTGCCAGCAGTCCAGGGTGGGGAAGCTATGGCTACACCTTC. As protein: CASSPGWGSYGYTF.

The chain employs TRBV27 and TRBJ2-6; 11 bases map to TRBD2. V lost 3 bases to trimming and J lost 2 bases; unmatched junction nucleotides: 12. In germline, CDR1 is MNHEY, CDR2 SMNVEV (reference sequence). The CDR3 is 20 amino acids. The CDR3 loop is CASSFRLAGRFGPGANVLTF. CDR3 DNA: TGTGCCAGCAGTTTCAGACTAGCGGGAAGGTTTGGGCCTGGGGCCAACGTCCTGACTTTC. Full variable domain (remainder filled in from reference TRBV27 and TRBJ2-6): EAQVTQNPRYLITVTGKKLTVTCSQNMNHEYMSWYRQDPGLGLRQIYYSMNVEVTDKGDVPEGYKVSRKEKRNFPLILESPSPNQTSLYFCASSFRLAGRFGPGANVLTFGAGSRLTVL.

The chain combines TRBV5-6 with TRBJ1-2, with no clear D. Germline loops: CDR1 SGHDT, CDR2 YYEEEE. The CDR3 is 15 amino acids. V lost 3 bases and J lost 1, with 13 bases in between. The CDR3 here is CASSSVSQSNYGYTF. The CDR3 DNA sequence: TGTGCCAGCAGCTCCGTATCACAGAGTAACTATGGCTACACCTTC.

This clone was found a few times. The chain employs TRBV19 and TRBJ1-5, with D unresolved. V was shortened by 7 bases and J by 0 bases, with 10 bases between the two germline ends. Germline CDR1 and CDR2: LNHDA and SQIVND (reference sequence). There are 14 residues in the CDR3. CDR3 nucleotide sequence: TGTGCCAGTACTGCTGACTATAGCAATCAGCCCCAGCATTTT. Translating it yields CASTADYSNQPQHF.

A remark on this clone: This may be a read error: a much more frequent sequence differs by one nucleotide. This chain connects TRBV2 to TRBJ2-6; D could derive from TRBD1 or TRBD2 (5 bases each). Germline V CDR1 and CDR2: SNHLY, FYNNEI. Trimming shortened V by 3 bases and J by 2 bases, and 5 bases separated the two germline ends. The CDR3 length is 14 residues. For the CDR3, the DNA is TGTGCCAGCAGTGAGGGGGCTGGGGCCAACGTCCTGACTTTC. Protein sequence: CASSEGAGANVLTF.

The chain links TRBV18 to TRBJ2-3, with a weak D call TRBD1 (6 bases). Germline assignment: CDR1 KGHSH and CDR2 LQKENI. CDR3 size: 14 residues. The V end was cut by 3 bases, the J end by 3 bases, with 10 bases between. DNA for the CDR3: TGTGCCAGCTCACCTGTGGACAGTACAGATACGCAGTATTTT. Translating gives CASSPVDSTDTQYF. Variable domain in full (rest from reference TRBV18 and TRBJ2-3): NAGVMQNPRHLVRRRGQEARLRCSPMKGHSHVYWYRQLPEEGLKFMVYLQKENIIDESGMPKERFSAEFPKEGPSILRIQQVVRGDSAAYFCASSPVDSTDTQYFGPGTRLTVL.

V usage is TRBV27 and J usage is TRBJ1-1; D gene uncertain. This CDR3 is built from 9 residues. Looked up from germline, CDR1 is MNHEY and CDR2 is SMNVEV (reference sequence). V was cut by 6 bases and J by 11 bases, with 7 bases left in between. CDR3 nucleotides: TGTGCCAGCAGGCCTACGGCTTTCTTT. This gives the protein CASRPTAFF.

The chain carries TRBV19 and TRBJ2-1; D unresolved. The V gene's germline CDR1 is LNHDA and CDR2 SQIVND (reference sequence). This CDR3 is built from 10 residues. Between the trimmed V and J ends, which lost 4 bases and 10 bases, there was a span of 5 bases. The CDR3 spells CASSKGEQFF. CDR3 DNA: TGTGCCAGTAGTAAAGGGGAGCAGTTCTTC.

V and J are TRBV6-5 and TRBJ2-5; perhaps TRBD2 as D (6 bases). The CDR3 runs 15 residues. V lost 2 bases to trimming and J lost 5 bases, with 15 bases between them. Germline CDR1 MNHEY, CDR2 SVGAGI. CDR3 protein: CASSYSSGDWETQYF. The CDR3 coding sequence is TGTGCCAGCAGTTACAGTTCGGGAGATTGGGAGACCCAGTACTTC.

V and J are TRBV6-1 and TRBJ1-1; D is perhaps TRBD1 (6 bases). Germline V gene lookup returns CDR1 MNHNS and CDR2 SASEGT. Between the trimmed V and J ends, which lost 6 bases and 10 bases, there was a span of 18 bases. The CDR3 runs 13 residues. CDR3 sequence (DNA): TGTGCCAGCAGGCAACAGGGAACCAGGGGAGCTTTCTTT. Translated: CASRQQGTRGAFF.

CDR3 nucleotides: TGTGCCAGCAGCTTAGATGTGAGCTCCTACAATGAGCAGTTCTTC. Translation: CASSLDVSSYNEQFF. This chain joins TRBV7-7 and TRBJ2-1; unclear D gene. Trimming left V 1 base short and J 0 bases short, with 7 bases between. CDR1 and CDR2 from the germline V gene are SSHAT and FNYEAQ (reference sequence). CDR3 length: 15 amino acids. Combining the CDR3 with reference TRBV7-7 and TRBJ2-1 gives the whole variable domain GAGVSQSPRYKVTKRGQDVTLRCDPISSHATLYWYQQALGQGPEFLTYFNYEAQPDKSGLPSDRFSAERPEGSISTLTIQRTEQRDSAMYRCASSLDVSSYNEQFFGPGTRLTVL.

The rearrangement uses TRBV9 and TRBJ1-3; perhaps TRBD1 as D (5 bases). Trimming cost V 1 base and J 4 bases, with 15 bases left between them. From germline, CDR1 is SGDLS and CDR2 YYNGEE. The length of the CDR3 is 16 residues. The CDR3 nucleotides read TGTGCCAGCAGCGTATATGATGGGGGGGACGGAAACACCATATATTTT. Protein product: CASSVYDGGDGNTIYF.

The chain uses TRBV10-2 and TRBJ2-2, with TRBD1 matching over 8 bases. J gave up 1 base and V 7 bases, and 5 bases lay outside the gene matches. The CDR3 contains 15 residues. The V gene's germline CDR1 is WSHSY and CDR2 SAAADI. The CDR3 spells CASMGGQVNTGELFF. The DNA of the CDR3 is TGCGCCAGCATGGGGGGACAGGTGAACACCGGGGAGCTGTTTTTT.

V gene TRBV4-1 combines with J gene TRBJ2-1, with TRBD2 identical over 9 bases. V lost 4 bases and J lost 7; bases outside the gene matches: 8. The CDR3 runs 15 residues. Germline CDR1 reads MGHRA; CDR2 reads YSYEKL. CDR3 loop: CASSRVAGALNEQFF. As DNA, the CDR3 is TGCGCCAGCAGCCGAGTAGCGGGAGCACTTAATGAGCAGTTCTTC.

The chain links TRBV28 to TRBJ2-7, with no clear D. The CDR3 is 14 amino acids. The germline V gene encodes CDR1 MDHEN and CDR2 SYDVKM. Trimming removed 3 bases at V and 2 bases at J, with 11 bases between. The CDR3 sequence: CASSFMGSTYEQYF. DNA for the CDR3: TGTGCCAGCAGTTTTATGGGTAGTACCTACGAGCAGTACTTC.

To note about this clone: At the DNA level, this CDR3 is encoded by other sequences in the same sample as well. The DNA of the CDR3 is TGTGCCAGCAGTTTACTAGACTATGGCTACACCTTC. Amino acid sequence: CASSLLDYGYTF. J is TRBJ1-2 and V is TRBV28, with D unresolved. Germline V gene lookup returns CDR1 MDHEN and CDR2 SYDVKM. Trimming cost V 2 bases and J 3 bases, with 4 bases left between them. This CDR3 has 12 residues.

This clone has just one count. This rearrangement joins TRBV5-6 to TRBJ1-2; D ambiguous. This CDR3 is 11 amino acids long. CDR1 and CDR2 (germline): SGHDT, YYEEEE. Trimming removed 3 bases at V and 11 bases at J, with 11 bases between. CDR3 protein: CASSSHIGYTF. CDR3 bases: TGTGCCAGCAGCTCCCACATAGGTTACACCTTC.

The CDR3 DNA sequence: TGTGCCAGTGGTAACAGGGTCGAGCAGTACTTC. Its translation is CASGNRVEQYF. The gene calls are TRBV6-1 and TRBJ2-7; possible D gene TRBD1, 6 bases. CDR1 and CDR2 from the germline V gene are MNHNS and SASEGT. V was clipped by 9 bases and J by 6 bases, with 12 bases between them. This CDR3 spans 11 amino acids.